The 7 T cell receptor beta chains in this list originate from one sample, sequenced in a study of technical replicates of blood from several donors. Data came from immunoSEQ multiplex PCR; TCRdb stores just in-frame clones and leaves some out. The sample includes 85,000 to 100,000 clones, 94% seen only once; the top ten take around 0.25%. Sequenced: T cells isolated from PBMCs. All receptors derive from a human donor in good health.

The chain recombines TRBV6-5 with TRBJ1-2, with 8 bases matching TRBD1. The V gene end was trimmed by 6 bases and the J gene end by 7 bases; junction bases not matched to a gene: 7. Germline V gene lookup returns CDR1 MNHEY and CDR2 SVGAGI. The CDR3 consists of 13 residues. The CDR3: CASSSGQARGYTF. The CDR3 DNA reads as TGTGCCAGCAGCTCGGGACAGGCCCGTGGCTACACCTTC.

The rearrangement uses TRBV7-3 and TRBJ2-2; 10 bases match TRBD2. This CDR3 spans 16 amino acids. Germline V gene lookup returns CDR1 SGHTA and CDR2 FQGTGA. Trimming took 5 bases from V and 0 from J; bases not matched to a gene: 3. The CDR3, as DNA: TGTGCCAGCAGCACACTAGCGGGGCCGAACACCGGGGAGCTGTTTTTT. Its protein is CASSTLAGPNTGELFF. The full variable domain, its missing parts supplied by reference TRBV7-3 and TRBJ2-2, is GAGVSQTPSNKVTEKGKYVELRCDPISGHTALYWYRQSLGQGPEFLIYFQGTGAADDSGLPNDRFFAVRPEGSVSTLKIQRTERGDSAVYLCASSTLAGPNTGELFFGEGSRLTVL.

This chain connects TRBV4-1 to TRBJ1-1, with a tentative D call TRBD1 (5 bases). Trimming took 4 bases from V and 7 from J, leaving 16 bases between them. CDR3 length: 14 amino acids. The germline V gene has CDR1 MGHRA and CDR2 YSYEKL. The CDR3 reads CASSPARQGGEAFF. CDR3 nucleotides: TGCGCCAGCAGCCCAGCACGGCAGGGCGGTGAAGCTTTCTTT.

The DNA of the CDR3 is TGTGCCAGCAGCCCAGGAAGCACAGATACGCAGTATTTT. Protein sequence: CASSPGSTDTQYF. V and J are TRBV7-3 and TRBJ2-3, with D unresolved. Germline V gene data show CDR1 as SGHTA and CDR2 as FQGTGA. The CDR3 sequence is 13 residues long. V was shortened by 5 bases and J by 0 bases, with 6 bases between the two germline ends.

V is TRBV4-1 and J is TRBJ2-1; 7 bases fit TRBD2. The CDR3 is made up of 15 amino acids. CDR1 and CDR2 (germline): MGHRA, YSYEKL. With 1 base clipped from V and 8 bases from J, the junction kept 8 bases outside the gene matches. The DNA of the CDR3 is TGCGCCAGCAGCCAAGGGGGGGAGGGCCGGGATGAGCAGTTCTTC. Translation: CASSQGGEGRDEQFF.

V and J are TRBV6-5 and TRBJ1-5; the D is unclear. Trimming cost V 7 bases and J 0 bases, with 13 bases left between them. The length of the CDR3 is 15 residues. Germline V CDR1 and CDR2: MNHEY, SVGAGI. CDR3 sequence: CASKGSFYSNQPQHF. The CDR3 DNA is TGTGCCAGCAAAGGGAGCTTCTATAGCAATCAGCCCCAGCATTTT.

The chain has TRBV29-1 and TRBJ1-5, with D possibly TRBD1 on 5 matching bases. The CDR3 is 13 amino acids. The V end was cut by 4 bases, the J end by 10 bases, with 17 bases between. Germline CDR1 reads SQVTM; CDR2 reads ANQGSEA. The CDR3 sequence: CSVVTGGGGPQHF. The CDR3 coding sequence is TGCAGCGTTGTTACAGGCGGGGGTGGACCCCAGCATTTT.